This entry features one TCR beta chain sequence. Germline CDR1 reads SGHDT; CDR2 reads YYEEEE. The V and J ends lost 6 bases and 2 bases respectively, with 18 bases between them. There are 16 residues in the CDR3. This record comes from a study of cytomegalovirus exposure and HLA in healthy donors. Use of 60 Vbeta and 13 Jbeta primers characterized the PCR. This table comes from immunoSEQ multiplex PCR, and its TCRdb copy is limited to in-frame clones, with some not included. The table has some 200,000 clones, roughly 74% seen once. The sequence derives from a woman in her twenties or thirties in good health and CMV-seronegative. Sequenced sample: PBMCs. V is TRBV5-6 and J is TRBJ1-3, with D maybe TRBD1 (5 bases). CDR3: CASTMERQSPGNTIYF. The DNA for the CDR3 is TGTGCCAGCACCATGGAGAGACAGTCCCCTGGAAACACCATATATTTT.